The clone carrying this T cell receptor (beta chain) has more than one count but fewer than ten. Its antigen is undetermined. Germline V gene lookup returns CDR1 SGHNT and CDR2 YYREEE (reference sequence). The CDR3 totals 16 residues. Trimming cost V 4 bases and J 0 bases; bases outside gene matches: 5. This record comes from a study of T cell responses to AZD1222 COVID-19 vaccine. TCRdb's table, derived via immunoSEQ multiplex PCR, lists solely in-frame clones and lacks some. The table shows around 150,000 clones, with about nine tenths occurring only once. Study-level findings and limits: Mostly white British, mostly female donors; authors suggested clonal diversity may be underestimated. An increase in Spike-specific TCR breadth and depth was observed after two AZD1222 doses.

Material: peripheral blood, obtained on day 0 of AZD1222 vaccination. The V gene is TRBV5-4, the J gene TRBJ2-3; 10 nucleotides line up with TRBD1. This TCR was recovered from an adult in good health. CDR3 nucleotide sequence: TGTGCCAGCAGCCCCTGGGACAGGGGTAGCACAGATACGCAGTATTTT. The encoded protein is CASSPWDRGSTDTQYF. The whole variable domain, remainder taken from reference TRBV5-4 and TRBJ2-3, is ETGVTQSPTHLIKTRGQQVTLRCSSQSGHNTVSWYQQALGQGPQFIFQYYREEENGRGNFPPRFSGLQFPNYSSELNVNALELDDSALYLCASSPWDRGSTDTQYFGPGTRLTVL.